Presented here are 27 T cell receptor beta chains from one specimen sequenced in a study of blood T cell repertoires in COVID-19. This table comes from immunoSEQ multiplex PCR, and its TCRdb copy is limited to in-frame clones, with some not included. The sample holds more than 300,000 clones, about 84% seen once. The sample taken for sequencing was peripheral blood. The receptor source for this set is a woman between 45 and 65 years old with acute or convalescent COVID-19.

This sequence joins TRBV30 and TRBJ1-6; D possibly corresponds to TRBD1 (5 bases). CDR1 GTSNPN and CDR2 SVGIG come from the germline V gene (reference sequence). V lost 3 bases, J lost 9 bases, and 9 bases lay in between. The CDR3 consists of 12 residues. CDR3 residues: CAWRGGPSPLHF. CDR3 nucleotides: TGTGCCTGGAGGGGGGGTCCTTCACCCCTCCACTTT.

The chain links TRBV28 to TRBJ1-2; 9 bases line up with TRBD1. V dropped 6 bases and J dropped 0; count of bases not matched to a gene: 20. This CDR3 is built from 20 residues. Germline V gives CDR1 MDHEN, CDR2 SYDVKM. The CDR3 DNA follows: TGTGCCAGCAGCCGAGTGAGTTTAGGACAGGGGAACCTGGCTAACTATGGCTACACCTTC. Translated, it gives CASSRVSLGQGNLANYGYTF.

The rearrangement links TRBV6-2 or TRBV6-3 to TRBJ2-1, with TRBD1 matching over 8 bases. The length of the CDR3 is 14 residues. Unmatched junction bases numbered 7, after V lost 6 bases and J lost 6 bases. CDR1 MNHEY and CDR2 SVGEGT come from the germline V gene. This CDR3 is CASSGQGLFNEQFF. CDR3 coding DNA: TGTGCCAGCAGCGGACAGGGATTATTCAATGAGCAGTTCTTC.

The chain employs TRBV29-1 and TRBJ2-3, with D hard to call. The V end lost 5 bases, the J end lost 1 base, and 7 bases lay between the germline ends. The CDR3 covers 12 residues. Germline V gene data show CDR1 as SQVTM and CDR2 as ANQGSEA. This chain's CDR3 is CSVNRGTDTQYF. In nucleotides, the CDR3 is TGCAGCGTTAACCGGGGCACAGATACGCAGTATTTT.

This rearrangement joins TRBV6-5 to TRBJ2-7, with a possible D match to TRBD1 (5 bases). This CDR3 has 15 amino acids. Germline CDR1 and CDR2: MNHEY and SVGAGI. V was shortened by 6 bases and J by 0 bases, with 15 bases between the two germline ends. CDR3: CASRPGHLSSYEQYF. CDR3 coding DNA: TGTGCCAGCAGACCCGGACACCTGAGCTCCTACGAGCAGTACTTC.

The chain uses TRBV2 and TRBJ2-3, with D perhaps TRBD1 (6 bases). V lost 10 bases, J lost 2 bases, and 16 bases lay in between. This CDR3 spans 14 amino acids. Per germline, CDR1 SNHLY and CDR2 FYNNEI. CDR3 DNA: TGTGCCAACCAGGTGGACAGTAACACAGATACGCAGTATTTT. Translated, it gives CANQVDSNTDTQYF.

In DNA form, the CDR3 reads TGTGCCAGTAGAGGGGGACAGACAACTAATGAAAAACTGTTTTTT. Translation gives CASRGGQTTNEKLFF. The V and J genes are TRBV19 and TRBJ1-4; 7 bases match TRBD1. The CDR3 loop spans 15 amino acids. The ends lost 6 bases at V and 0 bases at J; junction bases unmatched: 4. Germline-derived CDR1 and CDR2 are LNHDA and SQIVND (reference sequence). Supplemented by reference TRBV19 and TRBJ1-4, the full variable domain reads DGGITQSPKYLFRKEGQNVTLSCEQNLNHDAMYWYRQDPGQGLRLIYYSQIVNDFQKGDIAEGYSVSREKKESFPLTVTSAQKNPTAFYLCASRGGQTTNEKLFFGSGTQLSVL.

The chain uses TRBV7-2 and TRBJ2-7, with TRBD2 matching over 10 bases. Germline V gives CDR1 SGHTA, CDR2 FQGNSA. Trimming took 5 bases from V and 6 from J; bases not matched to a gene: 10. The CDR3 has 15 residues. The chain's CDR3 is CASSPQVAGGSEQYF. The CDR3 region has the DNA TGTGCCAGCAGCCCCCAAGTAGCGGGAGGTAGCGAGCAGTACTTC.

The chain employs TRBV27 and TRBJ1-5; D possibly corresponds to TRBD1 (5 bases). Germline CDR1 reads MNHEY; CDR2 reads SMNVEV (reference sequence). This CDR3 is built from 15 residues. The ends were cut back, 2 bases at V and 2 bases at J, with 10 bases in the middle. The CDR3 DNA sequence: TGTGCCAGCAGTTTAGGAGGGGTTGGCAATCAGCCCCAGCATTTT. As protein: CASSLGGVGNQPQHF.

V gene TRBV4-2 combines with J gene TRBJ2-5; D perhaps matches TRBD2 (5 bases). The CDR3 extends over 18 amino acids. The V gene lost 0 bases and the J gene lost 2 bases, with 19 bases spanning the gap. Germline V gene lookup returns CDR1 LGHNA and CDR2 YNFKEQ. CDR3 in amino acids: CASSQDLFRSLAQETQYF. In DNA, the CDR3 is TGTGCCAGCAGCCAAGATTTGTTCCGGTCGCTAGCTCAAGAGACCCAGTACTTC.

This chain links TRBV11-1 with TRBJ1-2; the match to TRBD1 covers 8 bases. The CDR3 runs to 14 residues. Trimming removed 2 bases from V and 4 bases from J; junction bases left unmatched: 3. In germline, CDR1 is SGHAT, CDR2 FQDESV (reference sequence). Here the CDR3 DNA reads TGTGCCAGCAGCTTAAGCACAGGGGGCTATGGCTACACCTTC. This encodes CASSLSTGGYGYTF.

The chain employs TRBV18 and TRBJ1-1; D is perhaps TRBD1 (6 bases). This CDR3 is 15 amino acids long. Germline V gives CDR1 KGHSH, CDR2 LQKENI. V was shortened by 0 bases and J by 4 bases, with 12 bases between the two germline ends. The CDR3 DNA is TGTGCCAGCTCACCACCGTACTACAGGGTCACTGAAGCTTTCTTT. As protein: CASSPPYYRVTEAFF.

J is TRBJ1-1 and V is TRBV29-1; 7 positions match TRBD1. Germline values: CDR1 SQVTM, CDR2 ANQGSEA. CDR3 length: 14 amino acids. V was clipped by 6 bases and J by 0 bases; unmatched bases: 7. CDR3 region: CSVKSGTVNTEAFF. Written as DNA, the CDR3 is TGCAGCGTGAAATCCGGGACAGTGAACACTGAAGCTTTCTTT.

The chain links TRBV2 to TRBJ2-2, with D perhaps matching TRBD2 (7 bases). The V gene's germline CDR1 is SNHLY and CDR2 FYNNEI. The CDR3 totals 16 residues. V shed 5 bases and J shed 1 base, with 14 bases lying between them. CDR3 protein: CASSREGGLNTGELFF. The CDR3 DNA reads TGTGCCAGCAGTAGAGAGGGGGGGCTGAACACCGGGGAGCTGTTTTTT.

The CDR3 sequence: CASSLEMRFSGSGGIYEQYF. The CDR3 nucleotides read TGTGCCAGCAGCTTAGAAATGCGTTTTAGCGGGAGCGGTGGGATCTACGAGCAGTACTTC. V gene TRBV11-2 combines with J gene TRBJ2-7, with 9 bases aligning to TRBD2. CDR3 length: 20 amino acids. The V gene end was trimmed by 0 bases and the J gene end by 3 bases; junction bases not matched to a gene: 18. CDR1 is SGHAT and CDR2 is FQNNGV in the germline V gene.

J is TRBJ2-3 and V is TRBV21-1; the table's D call of TRBD2 was not tested on the DNA. TRBV21-1 is a pseudogene locus. The CDR3 totals 18 residues. CDR3 nucleotide sequence: TGTGCCAGCAGCAAAGCTCGGGAAGCGGGAGGGCCAACAGATACGCAGTATTTT. The encoded protein is CASSKAREAGGPTDTQYF.

The rearrangement links TRBV27 to TRBJ1-5; tentative D call: TRBD1 (5 bases). Deletions cut 1 base from V and 7 bases from J, with 17 bases between. This CDR3 is 16 amino acids long. CDR1 and CDR2 from the germline V gene are MNHEY and SMNVEV (reference sequence). CDR3 in amino acids: CASSLFSRTLGQPQHF. The DNA for the CDR3 is TGTGCCAGCAGTTTATTCAGTAGGACACTCGGGCAGCCCCAGCATTTT.

This sequence joins TRBV5-4 and TRBJ2-7, with a possible D match to TRBD2 (6 bases). The V end lost 4 bases, the J end lost 2 bases, and 19 bases lay between the germline ends. CDR1 is SGHNT, CDR2 YYREEE, per germline (reference sequence). CDR3 length equals 16 residues. The CDR3 DNA is TGTGCCAGCAGCCCGGCTAGCGATCAGAACCCCTACGAGCAGTACTTC. As protein: CASSPASDQNPYEQYF.

The chain uses TRBV19 and TRBJ2-5; 8 bases agree with TRBD2. Germline trimming cut 5 bases from V and 5 bases from J; bases unmatched to any gene: 10. This CDR3 region has 15 residues. Germline V gene data show CDR1 as LNHDA and CDR2 as SQIVND (reference sequence). CDR3 in DNA: TGTGCCAGTAGTCTCCGAGCGGGAGTGGTGGAGACCCAGTACTTC. It encodes CASSLRAGVVETQYF.

The chain uses TRBV13 and TRBJ2-7, with 11 nucleotides matching TRBD2. The CDR3 loop spans 16 amino acids. Trimming cost V 7 bases and J 0 bases; bases outside gene matches: 8. CDR1 is PRHDT and CDR2 is FYEKMQ in the germline V gene (reference sequence). CDR3 amino acids: CASTGLAGLYSYEQYF. Written as DNA, the CDR3 is TGTGCCAGCACCGGACTAGCGGGCCTGTACTCCTACGAGCAGTACTTC.

V is TRBV28 and J is TRBJ2-3; 10 bases line up with TRBD2. CDR1 and CDR2 from the germline V gene are MDHEN and SYDVKM. The CDR3 spans 15 residues. The V segment lost 5 bases and the J segment 2 bases; nucleotides outside the gene matches: 4. As DNA, the CDR3 is TGTGCCAGCAGTATGACTAGCGGGTTCACAGATACGCAGTATTTT. Encoded protein: CASSMTSGFTDTQYF.

This chain connects TRBV29-1 to TRBJ2-2; TRBD1 agrees at 7 bases. Germline V lookup: CDR1 SQVTM, CDR2 ANQGSEA. The CDR3 contains 12 residues. With 5 bases clipped from V and 6 bases from J, the junction kept 3 bases outside the gene matches. CDR3 sequence reads: CSVNQGAGELFF. The DNA of the CDR3 is TGCAGCGTTAACCAGGGGGCCGGGGAGCTGTTTTTT.

This sequence joins TRBV11-2 and TRBJ2-5; TRBD2 matches 8 bases. This CDR3 is built from 13 residues. Germline V CDR1 and CDR2: SGHAT, FQNNGV. Germline trimming cut 1 base from V and 8 bases from J; bases unmatched to any gene: 3. The DNA of the CDR3 is TGTGCCAGCAGCTTAGTAGGACTAGCAACCCAGTACTTC. Its protein product is CASSLVGLATQYF.

This clone was observed a few times. The chain employs TRBV7-3 and TRBJ2-2; no clear D. Trimming left V 5 bases short and J 6 bases short, with 7 bases between. The germline V gene encodes CDR1 SGHTA and CDR2 FQGTGA. The CDR3 is 12 amino acids. CDR3 sequence: CASSKTAGELFF. Written as DNA, the CDR3 is TGTGCCAGCAGCAAAACGGCCGGGGAGCTGTTTTTT.

V is TRBV4-1 and J is TRBJ2-5, with TRBD2 matching over 13 bases. Per the germline V gene, CDR1 is MGHRA and CDR2 is YSYEKL. V was clipped by 4 bases and J by 2 bases; unmatched bases: 4. This CDR3 is 16 amino acids long. CDR3 protein: CASSRGLAGAQETQYF. The CDR3 DNA sequence: TGCGCCAGCAGCCGTGGACTAGCGGGAGCGCAAGAGACCCAGTACTTC.

This clone was counted a single time. V and J are TRBV30 and TRBJ2-7, with TRBD2 as a possible D gene (7 bases). The ends were cut back, 5 bases at V and 2 bases at J, with 16 bases in the middle. This CDR3 is built from 14 residues. Germline loops: CDR1 GTSNPN, CDR2 SVGIG (reference sequence). The CDR3 nucleotides read TGTGCCTGGTCCCCTAGGGGGGGGGCCTACGAGCAGTACTTC. This codes for CAWSPRGGAYEQYF.

The chain carries TRBV28 and TRBJ2-7; 7 nucleotides align to TRBD1. The germline V gene encodes CDR1 MDHEN and CDR2 SYDVKM. The CDR3 has 14 residues. The junction had 11 bases not matched to a gene; V was cut back by 8 bases and J by 4 bases. CDR3 protein: CASVGRGNLYEQYF. Here the CDR3 DNA reads TGTGCCAGCGTTGGCAGGGGGAATTTGTACGAGCAGTACTTC.